One and the same sample provided the 25 T cell receptor beta chains below, sequenced in a study of regulatory T cells in long-lasting Graves disease. Both iRepertoire HTBI primers and Arm-PCR of CDR3 regions were used to build the TCR beta libraries. MiXCR, applied by TCRdb to the multiplex PCR reads, yields one record per CDR3 protein. This table holds hundreds of thousands of distinct CDR3 sequences, about 15% found once. Time point in this sample: newly diagnosed GD, antithyroid drugs for less than 3 months. There was RNA extracted from PBMCs, and the TCR library was made from it. The sample was also linked to a second study, of T cells in Graves' hyperthyroidism and ophthalmopathy.

The sequencing here drew on peripheral blood mononuclear cells (PBMCs), taken at new diagnosis, from a patient treated with antithyroid drugs. The receptor source for this set is a woman under 40 with Graves disease.

The sample holds a few counts of this clonotype. V and J are TRBV5-1 and TRBJ2-5; TRBD1 matches 8 bases. The germline gives CDR1 SGHRS, CDR2 YFSETQ. This CDR3 is 13 amino acids long. J lost 5 bases, V lost 2 bases, and 2 bases had no gene match. CDR3 in amino acids: CASSLQGDETQYF. CDR3 coding DNA: TGCGCCAGCAGCTTACAGGGGGACGAGACCCAGTACTTC.

The gene calls are TRBV24-1 and TRBJ1-1; no reliable D call. Trimming pared 9 bases from V and 1 base from J, leaving 5 bases between. The CDR3 contains 11 residues. Germline assignment: CDR1 KGHDR and CDR2 SFDVKD. In DNA form, the CDR3 reads TGTGCCACCGCGACGAACACTGAAGCTTTCTTT. It translates to CATATNTEAFF.

For this clonotype: Possible read error: a much larger clone is one base away. This rearrangement joins TRBV2 to TRBJ1-1; D call uncertain. The J call may be in error: the DNA end matches TRBJ1-6 better. This CDR3 spans 14 amino acids. Germline V gives CDR1 SNHLY, CDR2 FYNNEI. In nucleotides, the CDR3 is TGTACCAGCAGTGAAGAAGGCTTGCGGTCACCCCTCCACTTT. Amino acids: CTSSEEGLRSPLHF.

V gene TRBV5-1 combines with J gene TRBJ2-7; 7 bases are shared with TRBD1. The CDR3 is 15 residues long. Germline loops: CDR1 SGHRS, CDR2 YFSETQ. The V segment lost 3 bases and the J segment 1 base; nucleotides outside the gene matches: 7. In DNA, the CDR3 is TGCGCCAGCAGCTCCCTGACAGGGTCTTCCTACGAGCAGTACTTC. Its protein is CASSSLTGSSYEQYF. Full variable domain (missing parts from reference TRBV5-1 and TRBJ2-7): KAGVTQTPRYLIKTRGQQVTLSCSPISGHRSVSWYQQTPGQGLQFLFEYFSETQRNKGNFPGRFSGRQFSNSRSEMNVSTLELGDSALYLCASSSLTGSSYEQYFGPGTRLTVT.

This clonotype was counted many times. The V gene is TRBV5-6, the J gene TRBJ1-1; no reliable D call. Germline CDR1 and CDR2: SGHDT and YYEEEE. The V gene lost 0 bases and the J gene lost 0 bases, with 9 bases spanning the gap. The CDR3 has 15 amino acids. The CDR3 nucleotides are TGTGCCAGCAGCTTGGACCGGGATCTGAACACTGAAGCTTTCTTT. Amino acids: CASSLDRDLNTEAFF.

This clonotype turned up a few times. The CDR3 is CSARLLAFTDTQYF. For the CDR3, the DNA is TGCAGTGCTAGGCTCCTAGCGTTCACAGATACGCAGTATTTT. The rearrangement uses TRBV20-1 and TRBJ2-3, with D perhaps TRBD2 (6 bases). This CDR3 spans 14 amino acids. The germline V gene has CDR1 DFQATT and CDR2 SNEGSKA (reference sequence). Trimming left V 3 bases short and J 2 bases short, with 12 bases between.

In its sample, this clonotype was seen many times. The rearrangement uses TRBV28 and TRBJ1-5; D uncertain. The V end lost 11 bases, the J end lost 6 bases, and 17 bases lay between the germline ends. CDR1 and CDR2 (germline): MDHEN, SYDVKM. This CDR3 has 13 residues. DNA for the CDR3: TGTGCCTCCGCGGGAGCGGGAGTTCAGCCCCAGCATTTT. It yields the protein CASAGAGVQPQHF.

V and J are TRBV11-2 and TRBJ2-7, with 11 bases identical to TRBD2. The CDR3 contains 18 residues. Trimming removed 2 bases from V and 0 bases from J; junction bases left unmatched: 9. The V gene's germline CDR1 is SGHAT and CDR2 FQNNGV. The CDR3 coding sequence is TGTGCCAGCAGCTTAAGACTAGCGGGATGGGAGACCTCCTACGAGCAGTACTTC. Translated, it gives CASSLRLAGWETSYEQYF.

Many counts were recorded for this clonotype. V is TRBV12-3 or TRBV12-4 and J is TRBJ1-1, with a possible D match to TRBD1 (5 bases). The CDR3 runs 13 residues. V lost 2 bases, J lost 4 bases, and 8 bases lay in between. The CDR3 region is CASSLQGFTEAFF. In nucleotides, the CDR3 is TGTGCCAGCAGTTTACAGGGCTTCACTGAAGCTTTCTTT.

The J gene is TRBJ2-1, the V gene TRBV7-9, with 10 bases aligning to TRBD2. V lost 6 bases to trimming and J lost 6 bases; unmatched junction nucleotides: 8. The CDR3 sequence is 15 residues long. Germline CDR1 and CDR2: SEHNR and FQNEAQ (reference sequence). The CDR3 DNA reads TGTGCCAGCAGATCACTAGCGGGACTCTCCAATGAGCAGTTCTTC. This encodes CASRSLAGLSNEQFF.

This clonotype was counted only a few times. CDR3 bases: TGTGCCTGGAGTGTAATGGGAACATACGAGCAGTACTTC. Its translation is CAWSVMGTYEQYF. This chain uses TRBV30 with TRBJ2-7, with D unresolved. Germline assignment: CDR1 GTSNPN and CDR2 SVGIG (reference sequence). Trimming stripped 0 bases from V and 4 bases from J, with 10 bases between. The CDR3 spans 13 residues.

Ten or more counts support this clonotype. In DNA form, the CDR3 reads TGTGCCAGCAGCAGCGGGGCTGGTAATGAGCAGTTCTTC. Amino acid sequence: CASSSGAGNEQFF. The chain is built from TRBV11-3 and TRBJ2-1; 7 bases line up with TRBD2. This CDR3 is 13 amino acids long. Germline loops: CDR1 SGHNT, CDR2 YENEEA. V dropped 5 bases and J dropped 7; count of bases not matched to a gene: 5.

In this sample, this clonotype turned up many times. This sequence joins TRBV11-2 and TRBJ2-1, with a weak D call TRBD2 (5 bases). Germline values: CDR1 SGHAT, CDR2 FQNNGV. V lost 0 bases, J lost 10 bases, and 16 bases lay in between. This CDR3 has 15 residues. CDR3 DNA: TGTGCCAGCAGCTTAGAATGGATAGGAAGAGGGGAGCAGTTCTTC. This sequence encodes CASSLEWIGRGEQFF.

This clonotype was seen more than once but under ten times. The V call is TRBV5-1, the J call TRBJ1-2, with TRBD1 identical over 11 bases. The CDR3 sequence is 16 residues long. V shed 4 bases, J shed 3 bases, and the junction held 8 bases outside the gene matches. The germline CDR1 and CDR2 sequences are SGHRS and YFSETQ. The CDR3 coding sequence is TGCGCCAGCAGCCCCGGACAGGGGGCATCTGACTATGGCTACACCTTC. This gives the protein CASSPGQGASDYGYTF.

This clonotype was observed a handful of times. This chain connects TRBV10-2 to TRBJ1-2; 7 positions agree with TRBD1. The CDR3 contains 14 residues. The V gene end was trimmed by 5 bases and the J gene end by 2 bases; junction bases not matched to a gene: 5. Looked up from germline, CDR1 is WSHSY and CDR2 is SAAADI. Here the CDR3 reads CASSFTGENYGYTF. The CDR3 coding sequence is TGCGCCAGCAGTTTTACAGGGGAGAACTATGGCTACACCTTC.

This clonotype was seen at least ten times. This chain connects TRBV5-1 to TRBJ2-7; 7 positions agree with TRBD2. Germline lookup yields CDR1 SGHRS and CDR2 YFSETQ. J gave up 3 bases and V 4 bases, and 7 bases lay outside the gene matches. The CDR3 spans 14 residues. CDR3 loop: CASSQLARDYEQYF. CDR3 nucleotide sequence: TGCGCCAGCAGCCAACTAGCGAGGGACTACGAGCAGTACTTC.

This clonotype was seen repeatedly, ten times or more. The J gene is TRBJ1-6, the V gene TRBV3-1; the D gene is possibly TRBD1 (5 bases). With 1 base removed from V and 8 bases from J, the gap between germline ends came to 12 bases. This CDR3 has 15 amino acids. Germline CDR1 and CDR2: LGHDT and YNNKEL (reference sequence). CDR3: CASSQVGTRDSPLHF. The CDR3 region has the DNA TGTGCCAGCAGCCAAGTTGGGACCCGAGATTCACCCCTCCACTTT.

This clonotype was seen ten or more times. The gene calls are TRBV7-2 and TRBJ2-7; D remains ambiguous. The CDR3 consists of 15 residues. The germline gives CDR1 SGHTA, CDR2 FQGNSA. Trimming took off 0 bases at V and 3 bases at J, with 12 bases between the two ends. The DNA of the CDR3 is TGTGCCAGCAGCTTAGCCTTTGTAGCCGTCTACGAGCAGTACTTC. Amino acid sequence: CASSLAFVAVYEQYF.

At least ten counts were recorded for this clonotype. The chain has TRBV7-3 and TRBJ2-3; 7 nucleotides align to TRBD2. Germline V gene sequence: CDR1 SGHTA, CDR2 FQGTGA. The CDR3 consists of 16 residues. V shed 5 bases, J shed 5 bases, and the junction held 13 bases outside the gene matches. CDR3 in amino acids: CASSPSGLAGIDTQYF. In DNA form, the CDR3 reads TGTGCCAGCAGCCCCTCTGGTTTAGCGGGTATAGATACGCAGTATTTT.

At least ten counts were recorded for this clonotype. CDR3 sequence: CASTPGPWSRTDTQYF. CDR3 nucleotides: TGTGCCAGCACCCCAGGTCCTTGGAGCCGCACAGATACGCAGTATTTT. The V call is TRBV6-2 or TRBV6-3, the J call TRBJ2-3; D unclear. From germline, CDR1 is MNHEY and CDR2 SVGEGT. CDR3 length equals 16 residues. V gave up 7 bases and J gave up 1 base, with 18 bases separating them.

The chain has TRBV27 and TRBJ2-7; 7 bases fit TRBD1. CDR3 length: 16 amino acids. Trimming cost V 6 bases and J 2 bases; bases outside gene matches: 13. Germline V gene data show CDR1 as MNHEY and CDR2 as SMNVEV (reference sequence). The CDR3 nucleotides read TGTGCCAGCAGCCCGACGGGACAGAGCAACCCCTACGAGCAGTACTTC. Translating it yields CASSPTGQSNPYEQYF.

This clonotype was counted between two and nine times. The rearrangement uses TRBV15 and TRBJ1-2; D is undetermined. CDR1 is LNHNV, CDR2 YYDKDF, per germline (reference sequence). The CDR3 has 13 residues. V dropped 8 bases and J dropped 2 bases, with 12 bases sitting between them. CDR3 coding DNA: TGTGCCACCTGGGCGAAGGGAAACTATGGCTACACCTTC. Translated, it gives CATWAKGNYGYTF.

This chain links TRBV6-1 with TRBJ1-3; D is uncertain. Germline lookup yields CDR1 MNHNS and CDR2 SASEGT. This CDR3 is built from 15 residues. V dropped 8 bases and J dropped 3 bases, with 17 bases sitting between them. The CDR3 loop reads CASQSAGLGGNTIYF. In DNA form, the CDR3 reads TGTGCCAGCCAGTCGGCGGGTCTCGGTGGAAACACCATATATTTT.

This clonotype was detected ten times or more. This chain joins TRBV20-1 and TRBJ1-5; D remains unclear. There are 12 residues in the CDR3. CDR1 DFQATT and CDR2 SNEGSKA come from the germline V gene (reference sequence). V dropped 5 bases and J dropped 0 bases, with 5 bases sitting between them. The chain's CDR3 is CSAGFSNQPQHF. As DNA, the CDR3 is TGCAGTGCTGGGTTTAGCAATCAGCCCCAGCATTTT.

This clonotype was detected a few times. The rearrangement joins TRBV3-1 to TRBJ2-3; perhaps TRBD2 as D (6 bases). Per germline, CDR1 LGHDT and CDR2 YNNKEL (reference sequence). This CDR3 region has 16 residues. V was shortened by 2 bases and J by 0 bases, with 12 bases between the two germline ends. This CDR3 reads CASSQRGGASTDTQYF. The DNA of the CDR3 is TGTGCCAGCAGCCAAAGAGGCGGGGCTAGCACAGATACGCAGTATTTT.